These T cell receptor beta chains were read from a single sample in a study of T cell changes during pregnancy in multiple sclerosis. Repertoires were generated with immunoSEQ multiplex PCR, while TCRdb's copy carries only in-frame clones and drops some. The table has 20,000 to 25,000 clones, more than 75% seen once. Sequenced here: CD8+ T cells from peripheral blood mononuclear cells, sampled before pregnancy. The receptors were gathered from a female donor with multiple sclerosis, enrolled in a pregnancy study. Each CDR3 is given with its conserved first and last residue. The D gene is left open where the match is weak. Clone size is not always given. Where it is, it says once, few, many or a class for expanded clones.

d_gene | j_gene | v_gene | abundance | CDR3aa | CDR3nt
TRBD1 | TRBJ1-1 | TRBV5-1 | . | CASSPGQGASEAFF | TGCGCCAGCAGCCCGGGACAGGGGGCCTCTGAAGCTTTCTTT
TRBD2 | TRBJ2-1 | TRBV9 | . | CASSPGTSPYNEQFF | TGTGCCAGCAGCCCGGGGACTAGCCCCTACAATGAGCAGTTCTTC
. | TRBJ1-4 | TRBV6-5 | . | CASSYSVSGGGEKLFF | TGTGCCAGCAGTTACTCGGTCTCAGGAGGTGGGGAAAAACTGTTTTTT
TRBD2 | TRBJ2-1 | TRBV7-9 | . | CASSCLLGLAAEQFF | TGTGCCAGCAGCTGTCTTCTCGGACTAGCGGCAGAGCAGTTCTTC
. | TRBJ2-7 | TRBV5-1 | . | CASSFSAGVVYEQYF | TGCGCCAGCAGCTTCTCTGCAGGTGTGGTCTACGAGCAGTACTTC
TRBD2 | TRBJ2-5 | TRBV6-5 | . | CASSYSSLAGETQYF | TGTGCCAGCAGTTACTCGAGTCTAGCGGGAGAGACCCAGTACTTC
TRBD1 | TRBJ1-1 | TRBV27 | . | CASRRPGTGFAEAFF | TGTGCCAGCAGACGACCAGGGACAGGGTTTGCTGAAGCTTTCTTT
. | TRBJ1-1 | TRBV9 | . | CASSVGGDTEAFF | TGTGCCAGCAGCGTAGGGGGGGACACTGAAGCTTTCTTT
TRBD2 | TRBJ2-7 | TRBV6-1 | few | CASSEAASGPYEQYF | TGTGCCAGCAGTGAAGCCGCTAGCGGCCCCTACGAGCAGTACTTC
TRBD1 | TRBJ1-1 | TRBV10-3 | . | CAISVRTGGMNTEAFF | TGTGCCATCAGTGTCCGGACAGGGGGTATGAACACTGAAGCTTTCTTT
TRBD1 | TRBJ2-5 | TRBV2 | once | CATQGGPQHQETQYF | TGTGCCACACAGGGGGGACCGCAGCACCAAGAGACCCAGTACTTC